The 20 T cell receptor beta chains reported below all come from one sample, sequenced in a study of cytomegalovirus exposure and HLA in healthy donors. The PCR employed 60 Vbeta primers together with 13 Jbeta primers. Libraries were prepared by immunoSEQ multiplex PCR; TCRdb keeps only in-frame clonotypes and omits some of them. The profile shows approximately 160,000 clones, around four fifths of them singletons. Sequenced material: PBMCs. The receptors derive from a girl between 5 and 17 years old in good health and CMV-seropositive.

The chain employs TRBV10-2 and TRBJ1-1; maybe TRBD1 (5 bases). V was shortened by 10 bases and J by 6 bases, with 15 bases between the two germline ends. This CDR3 is built from 12 residues. CDR1 and CDR2 from the germline V gene are WSHSY and SAAADI. DNA for the CDR3: TGCGCCACCATCCGGGGGGACGCTGAAGCTTTCTTT. This sequence encodes CATIRGDAEAFF.

The V gene is TRBV6-1, the J gene TRBJ1-1, with D uncertain. The germline V gene encodes CDR1 MNHNS and CDR2 SASEGT. The germline V and J ends were trimmed by 8 bases and 1 base, with 17 bases remaining between them. The CDR3 has 15 amino acids. The CDR3 DNA reads TGTGCCAGCGGGGTTGAGGGTTGGAGGAACACTGAAGCTTTCTTT. Translation gives CASGVEGWRNTEAFF.

The genes are TRBV27 and TRBJ1-4; D call uncertain. Between the trimmed V and J ends, which lost 4 bases and 0 bases, there was a span of 9 bases. This CDR3 is built from 15 residues. Germline assignment: CDR1 MNHEY and CDR2 SMNVEV (reference sequence). This chain's CDR3 is CASSWSRTTNEKLFF. In nucleotides, the CDR3 is TGTGCCAGCAGTTGGTCCAGGACAACTAATGAAAAACTGTTTTTT.

The rearrangement links TRBV9 to TRBJ1-3; tentative D call: TRBD1 (5 bases). V shed 4 bases and J shed 3 bases, with 8 bases lying between them. Germline-derived CDR1 and CDR2 are SGDLS and YYNGEE. This CDR3 spans 13 amino acids. The CDR3 coding sequence is TGTGCCAGCAGCCCCGACAGTGGAAACACCATATATTTT. This encodes CASSPDSGNTIYF.

The rearrangement links TRBV5-1 to TRBJ1-1; tentative D call: TRBD1 (6 bases). This CDR3 is 15 amino acids long. Germline assignment: CDR1 SGHRS and CDR2 YFSETQ. Trimming removed 5 bases at V and 5 bases at J, with 19 bases between. The CDR3 sequence is CASSRQHSTGTEAFF. Written as DNA, the CDR3 is TGCGCCAGCAGTCGTCAGCACTCCACAGGGACTGAAGCTTTCTTT.

This rearrangement joins TRBV19 to TRBJ1-2; TRBD1 aligns across 7 bases. There are 17 residues in the CDR3. With V trimmed by 7 bases and J by 0 bases, 14 bases remained unmatched. The germline V gene has CDR1 LNHDA and CDR2 SQIVND (reference sequence). For the CDR3, the DNA is TGTGCCAGTACCTATAGAGGGGACAGCTTAGCTAACTATGGCTACACCTTC. Its protein product is CASTYRGDSLANYGYTF.

In this sample, this clone turned up once. This rearrangement joins TRBV5-8 to TRBJ1-1, with TRBD1 identical over 9 bases. Looked up from germline, CDR1 is SGHTS and CDR2 is YDEGEE. V gave up 3 bases and J gave up 4 bases; unmatched junction bases: 7. This CDR3 is 15 amino acids long. CDR3 sequence reads: CASSSPTGGRTEAFF. CDR3 coding DNA: TGTGCCAGCAGCTCACCGACAGGGGGTCGCACTGAAGCTTTCTTT.

A note on this clone: The junction differs from germline at one of its ends, possibly a read error. The chain joins TRBV7-7 to TRBJ1-4; tentatively, D is TRBD1 (5 bases). Germline CDR1 and CDR2: SSHAT and FNYEAQ (reference sequence). CDR3 length equals 15 residues. CDR3 sequence: CASSLGPGRREKLFF. CDR3 bases: TGTGCTAGCAGCTTAGGTCCAGGGAGGCGAGAAAAACTGTTTTTT. Full variable domain (rest looked up from reference TRBV7-7 and TRBJ1-4): GAGVSQSPRYKVTKRGQDVTLRCDPISSHATLYWYQQALGQGPEFLTYFNYEAQPDKSGLPSDRFSAERPEGSISTLTIQRTEQRDSAMYRCASSLGPGRREKLFFGSGTQLSVL.

The table lists this clone with a few counts. The chain joins TRBV6-6 to TRBJ2-7; TRBD1 agrees at 7 bases. J lost 7 bases, V lost 6 bases, and 15 bases had no gene match. CDR3 length: 15 amino acids. Germline lookup yields CDR1 MNHNY and CDR2 SVGAGI (reference sequence). CDR3 protein: CASSVRGPQSGEQYF. The DNA of the CDR3 is TGTGCCAGCAGCGTTAGGGGGCCCCAATCGGGGGAGCAGTACTTC.

V gene TRBV6-5 combines with J gene TRBJ1-5; 8 bases match TRBD1. The J segment lost 4 bases and the V segment lost 5 bases, leaving 7 bases of the junction unmatched. The CDR3 covers 15 residues. Germline V CDR1 and CDR2: MNHEY, SVGAGI. The CDR3 sequence is CASSRGQGGNQPQHF. DNA for the CDR3: TGTGCCAGCAGTCGAGGACAGGGTGGGAATCAGCCCCAGCATTTT.

The chain is built from TRBV6-6 and TRBJ2-7; 7 bases are a match to TRBD2. Germline V lookup: CDR1 MNHNY, CDR2 SVGAGI (reference sequence). The CDR3 runs to 15 residues. The junction had 3 bases not matched to a gene; V was cut back by 0 bases and J by 1 base. The CDR3 reads CASSYSGGESYEQYF. Written as DNA, the CDR3 is TGTGCCAGCAGTTACTCGGGGGGGGAGTCCTACGAGCAGTACTTC.

V is TRBV5-6 and J is TRBJ2-4, with 9 nucleotides matching TRBD1. Trimming removed 4 bases from V and 10 bases from J; junction bases left unmatched: 6. The CDR3 has 13 amino acids. CDR1 SGHDT and CDR2 YYEEEE come from the germline V gene. The CDR3 reads CASSGTGTRIQYF. CDR3 sequence (DNA): TGTGCCAGCAGCGGGACAGGGACCCGAATTCAGTACTTC.

This clone appeared once. The same CDR3 also results from other DNA sequences found in this sample. The genes are TRBV5-1 and TRBJ2-7; 9 nucleotides agree with TRBD1. Germline CDR1 SGHRS, CDR2 YFSETQ. The junction had 6 bases not matched to a gene; V was cut back by 7 bases and J by 1 base. The CDR3 is 14 residues long. The CDR3 reads CASSPGTGSYEQYF. The CDR3 nucleotides are TGCGCCAGCTCTCCCGGGACAGGGTCCTACGAGCAGTACTTC.

This clone showed up just once. V is TRBV19 and J is TRBJ1-1; 7 bases align to TRBD1. The J segment lost 5 bases and the V segment lost 0 bases, leaving 6 bases of the junction unmatched. Germline V lookup: CDR1 LNHDA, CDR2 SQIVND (reference sequence). This CDR3 has 15 residues. The CDR3 DNA reads TGTGCCAGTAGTATAGACGACAGGGTGATTACTGAAGCTTTCTTT. It specifies CASSIDDRVITEAFF.

The V gene is TRBV9, the J gene TRBJ1-3; the D is unclear. This CDR3 contains 18 residues. The V gene lost 0 bases and the J gene lost 0 bases, with 16 bases spanning the gap. The V gene's germline CDR1 is SGDLS and CDR2 YYNGEE. In nucleotides, the CDR3 is TGTGCCAGCAGCGTAGGAACAGAAATAAAGAGCTCTGGAAACACCATATATTTT. Protein product: CASSVGTEIKSSGNTIYF.

V gene TRBV4-1 combines with J gene TRBJ2-7, with D possibly matching TRBD1 (5 bases). V was pared by 5 bases and J by 2 bases, with 13 bases between. Per the germline V gene, CDR1 is MGHRA and CDR2 is YSYEKL. This CDR3 contains 14 residues. This CDR3 is CASSTRDRPYEQYF. As DNA, the CDR3 is TGCGCCAGCAGCACCCGCGACAGACCCTACGAGCAGTACTTC.

CDR3 loop: CASSQTSGGPNEQFF. CDR3 nucleotide sequence: TGTGCCAGCAGCCAAACTAGCGGGGGACCCAATGAGCAGTTCTTC. V and J are TRBV7-9 and TRBJ2-1, with TRBD2 matching 11 bases. The J segment lost 6 bases and the V segment lost 5 bases, leaving 6 bases of the junction unmatched. CDR1 and CDR2 (germline): SEHNR, FQNEAQ (reference sequence). This CDR3 is 15 amino acids long.

This chain links TRBV18 with TRBJ1-2; TRBD1 agrees at 7 bases. J lost 7 bases, V lost 6 bases, and 14 bases had no gene match. The CDR3 runs to 15 residues. Germline-derived CDR1 and CDR2 are KGHSH and LQKENI. In DNA form, the CDR3 reads TGTGCCAGCTCTCCCGACAGGGTAACCAAATCTGGCTACACCTTC. This gives the protein CASSPDRVTKSGYTF.

The CDR3 DNA reads TGTGCCAGCAGTTTTACGGGACAGGGAAATACTGAAGCTTTCTTT. The encoded protein is CASSFTGQGNTEAFF. The V gene is TRBV6-5, the J gene TRBJ1-1; TRBD1 matches 9 bases. Looked up from germline, CDR1 is MNHEY and CDR2 is SVGAGI. The length of the CDR3 is 15 residues. V was clipped by 4 bases and J by 5 bases; unmatched bases: 8.

This clone occurred a few times. The V and J genes are TRBV7-2 and TRBJ2-5; TRBD2 agrees at 16 bases. The length of the CDR3 is 17 residues. Germline values: CDR1 SGHTA, CDR2 FQGNSA. Losses at the gene ends were 5 bases for V and 5 bases for J; bases not matched to a gene: 8. CDR3 nucleotide sequence: TGTGCCAGCAGCCCCGGGACTAGCGGGGGGGCGGGGGAGACCCAGTACTTC. Translating gives CASSPGTSGGAGETQYF.